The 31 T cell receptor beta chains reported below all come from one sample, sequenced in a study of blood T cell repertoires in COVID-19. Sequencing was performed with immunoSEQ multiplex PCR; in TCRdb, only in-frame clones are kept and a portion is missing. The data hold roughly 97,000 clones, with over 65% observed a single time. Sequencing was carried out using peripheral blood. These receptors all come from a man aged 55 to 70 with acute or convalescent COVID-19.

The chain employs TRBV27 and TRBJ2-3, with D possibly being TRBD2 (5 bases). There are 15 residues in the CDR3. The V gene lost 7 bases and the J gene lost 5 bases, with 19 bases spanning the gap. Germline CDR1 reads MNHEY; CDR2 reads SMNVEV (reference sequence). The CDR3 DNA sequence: TGTGCCAGCAATACCCTGGACGGAGGCGGAGATACGCAGTATTTT. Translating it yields CASNTLDGGGDTQYF.

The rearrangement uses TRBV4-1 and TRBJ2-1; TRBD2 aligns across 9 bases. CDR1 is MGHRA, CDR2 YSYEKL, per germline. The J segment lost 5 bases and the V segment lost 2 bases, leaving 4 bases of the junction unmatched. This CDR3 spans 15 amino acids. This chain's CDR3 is CASSQRLAGNNEQFF. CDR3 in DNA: TGCGCCAGCAGCCAAAGGCTAGCGGGAAACAATGAGCAGTTCTTC.

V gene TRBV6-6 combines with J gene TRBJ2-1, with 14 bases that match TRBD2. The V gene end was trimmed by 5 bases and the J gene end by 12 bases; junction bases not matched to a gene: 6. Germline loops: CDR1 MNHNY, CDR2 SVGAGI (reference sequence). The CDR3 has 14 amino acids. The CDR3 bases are TGTGCCAGCAGTCCGGGACTAGCGGGAGAGAGGCAGTTCTTC. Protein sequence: CASSPGLAGERQFF.

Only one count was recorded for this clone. CDR3 loop: CATSRYGAGENQETQYF. The CDR3 DNA is TGTGCCACGAGTCGCTATGGGGCAGGAGAAAACCAAGAGACCCAGTACTTC. The chain links TRBV24-1 to TRBJ2-5; D possibly corresponds to TRBD1 (5 bases). This CDR3 has 17 amino acids. Trimming stripped 10 bases from V and 0 bases from J, with 23 bases between. CDR1 is KGHDR and CDR2 is SFDVKD in the germline V gene.

The CDR3 loop is CASSVSSGQRTEAFF. The CDR3 coding sequence is TGTGCCAGCAGCGTAAGTTCGGGACAAAGAACTGAAGCTTTCTTT. The gene calls are TRBV13 and TRBJ1-1, with TRBD1 as a possible D gene (6 bases). V lost 5 bases and J 5 bases, leaving 18 bases between the germline ends. CDR1 and CDR2 (germline): PRHDT, FYEKMQ (reference sequence). The CDR3 is made up of 15 amino acids.

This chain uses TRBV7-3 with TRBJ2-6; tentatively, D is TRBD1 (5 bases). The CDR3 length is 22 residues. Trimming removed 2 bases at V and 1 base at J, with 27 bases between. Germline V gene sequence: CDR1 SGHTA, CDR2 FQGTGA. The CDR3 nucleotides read TGTGCCAGCAGCTTAGCGAGGTTTTTCCGACAGCAGAACCAATCTGGGGCCAACGTCCTGACTTTC. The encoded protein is CASSLARFFRQQNQSGANVLTF.

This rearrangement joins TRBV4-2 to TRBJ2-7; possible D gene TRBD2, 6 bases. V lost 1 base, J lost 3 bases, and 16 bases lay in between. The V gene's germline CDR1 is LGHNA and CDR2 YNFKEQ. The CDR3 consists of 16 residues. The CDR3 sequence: CASSQGGDRDYYEQYF. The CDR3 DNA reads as TGTGCCAGCAGCCAAGGCGGGGACCGCGATTACTACGAGCAGTACTTC.

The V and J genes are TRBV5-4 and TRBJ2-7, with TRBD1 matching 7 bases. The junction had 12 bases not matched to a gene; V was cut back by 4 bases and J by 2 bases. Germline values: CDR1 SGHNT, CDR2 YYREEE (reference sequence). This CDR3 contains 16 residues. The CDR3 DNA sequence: TGTGCCAGCAGCAACCCTACCGGGACAGTCACCTACGAGCAGTACTTC. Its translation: CASSNPTGTVTYEQYF.

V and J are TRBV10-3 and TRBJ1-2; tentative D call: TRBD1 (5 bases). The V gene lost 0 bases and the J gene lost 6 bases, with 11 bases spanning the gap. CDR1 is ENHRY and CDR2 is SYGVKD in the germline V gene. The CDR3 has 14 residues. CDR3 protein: CAISESLQEDGYTF. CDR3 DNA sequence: TGTGCCATCAGTGAGTCGTTACAGGAAGATGGCTACACCTTC.

CDR3 loop: CASSLPWSTPTEAFF. CDR3 nucleotides: TGTGCCAGCAGTCTACCCTGGTCAACCCCCACTGAAGCTTTCTTT. The chain has TRBV28 and TRBJ1-1; D is uncertain. The CDR3 sequence is 15 residues long. Germline assignment: CDR1 MDHEN and CDR2 SYDVKM. Between the trimmed V and J ends, which lost 5 bases and 4 bases, there was a span of 17 bases.

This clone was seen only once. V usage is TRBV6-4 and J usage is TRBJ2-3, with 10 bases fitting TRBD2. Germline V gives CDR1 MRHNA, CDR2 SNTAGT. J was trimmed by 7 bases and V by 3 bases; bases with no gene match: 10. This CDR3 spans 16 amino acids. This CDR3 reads CASSEEALAGVNTQYF. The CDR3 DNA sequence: TGTGCCAGCAGTGAGGAGGCCCTAGCGGGAGTAAATACGCAGTATTTT.

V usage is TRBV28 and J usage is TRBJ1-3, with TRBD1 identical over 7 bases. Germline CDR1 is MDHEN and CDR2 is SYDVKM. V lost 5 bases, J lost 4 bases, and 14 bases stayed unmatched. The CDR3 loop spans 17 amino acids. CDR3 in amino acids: CASSPRTGRSNGNTIYF. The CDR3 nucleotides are TGTGCCAGCAGTCCCCGGACAGGCCGATCCAACGGAAACACCATATATTTT.

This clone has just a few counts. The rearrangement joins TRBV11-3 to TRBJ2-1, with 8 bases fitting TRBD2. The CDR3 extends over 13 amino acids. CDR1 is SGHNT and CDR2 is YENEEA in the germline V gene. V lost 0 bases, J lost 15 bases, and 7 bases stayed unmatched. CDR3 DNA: TGTGCCAGCAGCTTAGAGAGAGGGACTAGACCGTTCTTC. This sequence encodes CASSLERGTRPFF. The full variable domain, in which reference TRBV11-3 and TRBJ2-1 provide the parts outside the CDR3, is EAGVVQSPRYKIIEKKQPVAFWCNPISGHNTLYWYLQNLGQGPELLIRYENEEAVDDSQLPKDRFSAERLKGVDSTLKIQPAELGDSAVYLCASSLERGTRPFFGPGTRLTVL.

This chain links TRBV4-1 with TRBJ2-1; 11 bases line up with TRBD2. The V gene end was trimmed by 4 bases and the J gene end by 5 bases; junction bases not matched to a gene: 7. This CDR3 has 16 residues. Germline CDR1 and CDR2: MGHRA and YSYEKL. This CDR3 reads CASSPHGLAGDNEQFF. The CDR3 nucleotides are TGCGCCAGCAGCCCTCACGGACTAGCGGGCGACAATGAGCAGTTCTTC.

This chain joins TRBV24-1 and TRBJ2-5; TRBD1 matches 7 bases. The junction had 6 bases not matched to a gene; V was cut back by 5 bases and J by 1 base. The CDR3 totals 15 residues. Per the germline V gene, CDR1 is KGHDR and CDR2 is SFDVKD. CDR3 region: CATSVFGTAQETQYF. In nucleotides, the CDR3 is TGTGCCACCAGTGTATTCGGGACAGCCCAAGAGACCCAGTACTTC.

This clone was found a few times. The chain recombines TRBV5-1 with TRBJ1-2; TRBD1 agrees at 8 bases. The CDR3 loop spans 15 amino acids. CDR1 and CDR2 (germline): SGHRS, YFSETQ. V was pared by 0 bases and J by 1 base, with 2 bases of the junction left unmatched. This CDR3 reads CASSLAGQGNYGYTF. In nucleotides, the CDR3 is TGCGCCAGCAGCTTGGCCGGACAGGGTAACTATGGCTACACCTTC.

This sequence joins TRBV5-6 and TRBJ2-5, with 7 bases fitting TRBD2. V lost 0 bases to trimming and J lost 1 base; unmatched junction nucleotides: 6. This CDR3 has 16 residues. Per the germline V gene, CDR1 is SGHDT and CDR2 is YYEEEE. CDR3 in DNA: TGTGCCAGCAGCTTGGGGACTAGTGGAGGCCAAGAGACCCAGTACTTC. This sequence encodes CASSLGTSGGQETQYF.

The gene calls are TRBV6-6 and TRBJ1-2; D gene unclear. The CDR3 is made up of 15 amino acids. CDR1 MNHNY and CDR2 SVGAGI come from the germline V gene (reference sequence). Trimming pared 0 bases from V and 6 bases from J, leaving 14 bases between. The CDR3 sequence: CASSYSPAHEDGYTF. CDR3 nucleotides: TGTGCCAGCAGTTACTCACCGGCCCATGAGGATGGCTACACCTTC.

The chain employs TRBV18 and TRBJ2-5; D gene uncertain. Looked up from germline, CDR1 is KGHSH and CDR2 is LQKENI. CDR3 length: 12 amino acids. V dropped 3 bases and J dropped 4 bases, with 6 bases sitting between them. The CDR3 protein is CASSPTGETQYF. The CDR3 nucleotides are TGTGCCAGCTCACCGACGGGAGAGACCCAGTACTTC.

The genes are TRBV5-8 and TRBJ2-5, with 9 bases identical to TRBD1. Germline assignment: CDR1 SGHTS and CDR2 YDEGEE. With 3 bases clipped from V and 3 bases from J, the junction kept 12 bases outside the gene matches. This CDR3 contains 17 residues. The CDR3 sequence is CASSYVGQGILKETQYF. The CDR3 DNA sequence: TGTGCCAGCAGCTACGTAGGACAGGGGATTTTAAAAGAGACCCAGTACTTC.

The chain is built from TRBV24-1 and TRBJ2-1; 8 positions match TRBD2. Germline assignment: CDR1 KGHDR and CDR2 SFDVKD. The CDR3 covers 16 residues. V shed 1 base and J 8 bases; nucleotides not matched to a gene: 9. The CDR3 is CATSDFTSGAGDEQFF. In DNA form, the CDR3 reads TGTGCCACCAGTGATTTTACTAGCGGAGCTGGCGATGAGCAGTTCTTC.

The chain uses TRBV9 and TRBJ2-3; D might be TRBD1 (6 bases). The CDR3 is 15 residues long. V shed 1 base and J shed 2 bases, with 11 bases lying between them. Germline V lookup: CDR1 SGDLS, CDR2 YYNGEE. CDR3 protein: CASSVTGQPTDTQYF. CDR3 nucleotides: TGTGCCAGCAGCGTAACTGGACAGCCCACAGATACGCAGTATTTT. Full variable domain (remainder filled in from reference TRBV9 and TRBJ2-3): DSGVTQTPKHLITATGQRVTLRCSPRSGDLSVYWYQQSLDQGLQFLIQYYNGEERAKGNILERFSAQQFPDLHSELNLSSLELGDSALYFCASSVTGQPTDTQYFGPGTRLTVL.

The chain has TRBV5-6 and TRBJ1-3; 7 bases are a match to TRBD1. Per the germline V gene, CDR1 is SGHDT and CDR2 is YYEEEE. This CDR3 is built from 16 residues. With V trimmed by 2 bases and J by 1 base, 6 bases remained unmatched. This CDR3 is CASSLPPTGSGNTIYF. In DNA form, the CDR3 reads TGTGCCAGCAGCTTACCCCCGACAGGGTCTGGAAACACCATATATTTT. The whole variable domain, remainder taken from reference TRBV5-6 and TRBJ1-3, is DAGVTQSPTHLIKTRGQQVTLRCSPKSGHDTVSWYQQALGQGPQFIFQYYEEEERQRGNFPDRFSGHQFPNYSSELNVNALLLGDSALYLCASSLPPTGSGNTIYFGEGSWLTVV.

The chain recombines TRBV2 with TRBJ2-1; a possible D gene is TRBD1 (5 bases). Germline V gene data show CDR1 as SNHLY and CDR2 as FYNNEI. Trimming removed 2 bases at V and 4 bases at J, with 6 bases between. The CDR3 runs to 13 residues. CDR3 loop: CASSETGYNEQFF. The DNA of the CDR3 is TGTGCCAGCAGTGAAACAGGTTACAATGAGCAGTTCTTC. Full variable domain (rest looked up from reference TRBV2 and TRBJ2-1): EPEVTQTPSHQVTQMGQEVILRCVPISNHLYFYWYRQILGQKVEFLVSFYNNEISEKSEIFDDQFSVERPDGSNFTLKIRSTKLEDSAMYFCASSETGYNEQFFGPGTRLTVL.

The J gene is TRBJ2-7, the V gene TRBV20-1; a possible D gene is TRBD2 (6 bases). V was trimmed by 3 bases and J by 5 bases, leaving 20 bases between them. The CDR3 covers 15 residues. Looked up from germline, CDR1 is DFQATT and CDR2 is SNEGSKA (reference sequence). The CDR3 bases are TGCAGTGCTAGTGGCCGGGAGTCGGGCCCGAACGAGCAGTACGTC. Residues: CSASGRESGPNEQYV.

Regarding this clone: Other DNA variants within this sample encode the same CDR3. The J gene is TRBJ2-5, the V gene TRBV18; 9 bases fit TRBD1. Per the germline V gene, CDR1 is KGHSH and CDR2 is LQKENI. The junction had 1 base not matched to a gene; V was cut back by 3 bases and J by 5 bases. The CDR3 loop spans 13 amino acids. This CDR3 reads CASSPGQGETQYF. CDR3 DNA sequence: TGTGCCAGCTCACCGGGACAGGGTGAGACCCAGTACTTC.

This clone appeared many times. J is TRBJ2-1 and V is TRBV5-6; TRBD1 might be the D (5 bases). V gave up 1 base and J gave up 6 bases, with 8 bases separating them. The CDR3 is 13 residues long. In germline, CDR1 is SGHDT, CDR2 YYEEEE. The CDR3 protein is CASSLWQGNEQFF. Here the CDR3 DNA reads TGTGCCAGCAGCTTGTGGCAGGGCAATGAGCAGTTCTTC.

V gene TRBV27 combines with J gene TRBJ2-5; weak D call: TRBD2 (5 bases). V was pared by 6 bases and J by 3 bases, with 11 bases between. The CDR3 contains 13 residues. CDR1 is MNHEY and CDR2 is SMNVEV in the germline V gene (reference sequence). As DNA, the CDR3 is TGTGCCAGCAGAGTATGGGGAGAAGAGACCCAGTACTTC. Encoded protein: CASRVWGEETQYF.

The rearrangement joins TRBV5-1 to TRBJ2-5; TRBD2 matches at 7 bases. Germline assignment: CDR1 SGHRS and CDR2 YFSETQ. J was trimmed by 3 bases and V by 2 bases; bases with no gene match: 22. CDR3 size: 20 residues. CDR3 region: CASSFKQPGMVAGVEETQYF. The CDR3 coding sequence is TGCGCCAGCAGCTTTAAGCAGCCCGGTATGGTGGCGGGGGTGGAAGAGACCCAGTACTTC. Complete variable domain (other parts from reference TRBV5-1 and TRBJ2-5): KAGVTQTPRYLIKTRGQQVTLSCSPISGHRSVSWYQQTPGQGLQFLFEYFSETQRNKGNFPGRFSGRQFSNSRSEMNVSTLELGDSALYLCASSFKQPGMVAGVEETQYFGPGTRLLVL.

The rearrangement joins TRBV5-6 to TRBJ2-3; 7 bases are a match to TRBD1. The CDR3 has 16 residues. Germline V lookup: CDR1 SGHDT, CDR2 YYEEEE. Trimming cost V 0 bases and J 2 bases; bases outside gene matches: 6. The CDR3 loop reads CASSLDRGRDTDTQYF. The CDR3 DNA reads TGTGCCAGCAGCTTGGACAGGGGCAGAGACACAGATACGCAGTATTTT.

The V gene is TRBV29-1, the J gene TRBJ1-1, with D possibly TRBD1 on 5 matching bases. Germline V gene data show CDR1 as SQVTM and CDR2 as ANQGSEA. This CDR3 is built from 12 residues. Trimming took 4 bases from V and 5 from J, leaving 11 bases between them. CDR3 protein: CSVGNQGTEAFF. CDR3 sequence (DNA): TGCAGCGTTGGCAACCAGGGAACTGAAGCTTTCTTT.